A single sample is the source of the 18 T cell receptor beta chains below, sequenced in a study of lymphopenia after photon versus proton radiotherapy. This table comes from immunoSEQ multiplex PCR, and its TCRdb copy is limited to in-frame clones, with some not included. This sample has around 160,000 clones, with around 85% found just once. The sequenced sample was peripheral blood, obtained from a patient treated with photon-based radiotherapy. The receptors here all came from a man aged 50-59 years with gastric cancer.

This rearrangement joins TRBV5-4 to TRBJ2-7, with a possible D match to TRBD1 (6 bases). Trimming removed 4 bases from V and 1 base from J, with 9 bases in between. The V gene's germline CDR1 is SGHNT and CDR2 YYREEE (reference sequence). CDR3 length: 13 residues. CDR3 amino acids: CASSPDRSYEQYF. CDR3 nucleotide sequence: TGTGCCAGCAGCCCGGACAGATCCTACGAGCAGTACTTC.

V is TRBV7-9 and J is TRBJ2-7, with D perhaps TRBD1 (6 bases). This CDR3 has 18 amino acids. Germline loops: CDR1 SEHNR, CDR2 FQNEAQ (reference sequence). The ends were cut back, 5 bases at V and 3 bases at J, with 26 bases in the middle. The CDR3 DNA follows: TGTGCCAGCAGCAAAACGAAAAAGCAGGGGATCCCCTACTACGAGCAGTACTTC. Its protein is CASSKTKKQGIPYYEQYF. The whole variable domain, filled in from reference TRBV7-9 and TRBJ2-7, reads DTGVSQNPRHKITKRGQNVTFRCDPISEHNRLYWYRQTLGQGPEFLTYFQNEAQLEKSRLLSDRFSAERPKGSFSTLEIQRTEQGDSAMYLCASSKTKKQGIPYYEQYFGPGTRLTVT.

The chain recombines TRBV5-4 with TRBJ2-7; TRBD1 aligns across 8 bases. The CDR3 loop spans 15 amino acids. Trimming cost V 3 bases and J 3 bases; bases outside gene matches: 8. The germline V gene has CDR1 SGHNT and CDR2 YYREEE (reference sequence). The CDR3 coding sequence is TGTGCCAGCAGCTCAGGACAGGGTGGAGGCTACGAGCAGTACTTC. Amino acid sequence: CASSSGQGGGYEQYF. The variable domain in full, with the rest retrieved from reference TRBV5-4 and TRBJ2-7, is ETGVTQSPTHLIKTRGQQVTLRCSSQSGHNTVSWYQQALGQGPQFIFQYYREEENGRGNFPPRFSGLQFPNYSSELNVNALELDDSALYLCASSSGQGGGYEQYFGPGTRLTVT.

This chain connects TRBV14 to TRBJ2-7; no clear D. The CDR3 runs to 14 residues. Germline values: CDR1 SGHDN, CDR2 FVKESK. Trimming stripped 3 bases from V and 2 bases from J, with 11 bases between. Here the CDR3 reads CASSHTLSTYEQYF. The CDR3 DNA follows: TGTGCCAGCAGCCACACCCTCAGCACCTACGAGCAGTACTTC. Combining the CDR3 with reference TRBV14 and TRBJ2-7 gives the whole variable domain EAGVTQFPSHSVIEKGQTVTLRCDPISGHDNLYWYRRVMGKEIKFLLHFVKESKQDESGMPNNRFLAERTGGTYSTLKVQPAELEDSGVYFCASSHTLSTYEQYFGPGTRLTVT.

The chain employs TRBV6-5 and TRBJ2-7; D is uncertain. The CDR3 loop spans 16 amino acids. V was shortened by 1 base and J by 0 bases, with 13 bases between the two germline ends. Germline-derived CDR1 and CDR2 are MNHEY and SVGAGI. CDR3 nucleotides: TGTGCCAGCAGTTACTTCACGACTTTCAGCTCCTACGAGCAGTACTTC. Translated: CASSYFTTFSSYEQYF.

The V and J genes are TRBV6-5 and TRBJ2-2; a weak D match, TRBD1 (5 bases). V gave up 10 bases and J gave up 2 bases, with 14 bases separating them. CDR3 length: 14 amino acids. Per germline, CDR1 MNHEY and CDR2 SVGAGI. The CDR3: CATIRELNTGELFF. In nucleotides, the CDR3 is TGTGCCACGATCAGGGAACTCAACACCGGGGAGCTGTTTTTT.

V and J are TRBV18 and TRBJ1-1, with D unclear. Between the trimmed V and J ends, which lost 4 bases and 1 base, there was a span of 13 bases. Germline V gene data show CDR1 as KGHSH and CDR2 as LQKENI. This CDR3 comprises 15 residues. The CDR3 sequence: CASSLIPSENTEAFF. The CDR3 DNA sequence: TGTGCCAGCTCACTAATCCCGAGCGAGAACACTGAAGCTTTCTTT.

This clone was seen only a few times. V gene TRBV6-5 combines with J gene TRBJ1-2; the match to TRBD1 covers 9 bases. Per germline, CDR1 MNHEY and CDR2 SVGAGI. The CDR3 loop spans 14 amino acids. The V and J ends lost 6 bases and 4 bases, in that order; junction bases with no gene match: 6. The CDR3: CASRRTGEGYGYTF. The CDR3 coding sequence is TGTGCCAGCAGGAGGACAGGGGAAGGCTATGGCTACACCTTC.

The genes are TRBV28 and TRBJ1-3; tentatively, D is TRBD1 (5 bases). Germline V gene data show CDR1 as MDHEN and CDR2 as SYDVKM. The V and J ends lost 3 bases and 4 bases respectively, with 16 bases between them. The CDR3 is 16 amino acids. CDR3 region: CASSFPQRGPGNTIYF. Here the CDR3 DNA reads TGTGCCAGCAGTTTCCCCCAGCGGGGCCCGGGAAACACCATATATTTT. The entire variable domain, with the rest obtained from reference TRBV28 and TRBJ1-3, is as follows: DVKVTQSSRYLVKRTGEKVFLECVQDMDHENMFWYRQDPGLGLRLIYFSYDVKMKEKGDIPEGYSVSREKKERFSLILESASTNQTSMYLCASSFPQRGPGNTIYFGEGSWLTVV.

V and J are TRBV30 and TRBJ1-2, with D possibly matching TRBD1 (6 bases). Trimming left V 0 bases short and J 8 bases short, with 13 bases between. CDR1 GTSNPN and CDR2 SVGIG come from the germline V gene (reference sequence). The CDR3 runs to 13 residues. The CDR3 sequence is CAWSVLRGQGYTF. CDR3 coding DNA: TGTGCCTGGAGTGTACTGCGGGGACAAGGCTACACCTTC.

This rearrangement joins TRBV7-9 to TRBJ2-2, with D possibly TRBD2 on 6 matching bases. Germline-derived CDR1 and CDR2 are SEHNR and FQNEAQ (reference sequence). Trimming took 1 base from V and 5 from J, leaving 11 bases between them. The CDR3 has 15 residues. DNA for the CDR3: TGTGCCAGCAGCTTAGACGGGAGTCGTACCGGGGAGCTGTTTTTT. Its translation: CASSLDGSRTGELFF.

V is TRBV6-5 and J is TRBJ1-2; D possibly corresponds to TRBD1 (5 bases). The CDR3 has 15 amino acids. V was pared by 6 bases and J by 5 bases, with 19 bases between. The germline V gene has CDR1 MNHEY and CDR2 SVGAGI. CDR3 sequence reads: CASRSGFLSPYGYTF. DNA of the CDR3: TGTGCCAGCAGATCAGGGTTTCTTAGCCCTTATGGCTACACCTTC.

The chain joins TRBV7-9 to TRBJ1-2, with D possibly matching TRBD1 (5 bases). Germline values: CDR1 SEHNR, CDR2 FQNEAQ (reference sequence). The V end was cut by 5 bases, the J end by 3 bases, with 16 bases between. The CDR3 spans 15 residues. The CDR3 protein is CASSTQGLGDYGYTF. The CDR3 DNA reads as TGTGCCAGCAGCACTCAGGGATTGGGAGACTATGGCTACACCTTC. Full variable domain (rest looked up from reference TRBV7-9 and TRBJ1-2): DTGVSQNPRHKITKRGQNVTFRCDPISEHNRLYWYRQTLGQGPEFLTYFQNEAQLEKSRLLSDRFSAERPKGSFSTLEIQRTEQGDSAMYLCASSTQGLGDYGYTFGSGTRLTVV.

The chain links TRBV9 to TRBJ1-1, with no clear D. The V end lost 4 bases, the J end lost 1 base, and 17 bases lay between the germline ends. CDR1 SGDLS and CDR2 YYNGEE come from the germline V gene. This CDR3 spans 16 amino acids. The DNA of the CDR3 is TGTGCCAGCAGCCTCCAACCCTCCGGGAGGAACACTGAAGCTTTCTTT. Translated, it gives CASSLQPSGRNTEAFF.

The rearrangement joins TRBV18 to TRBJ1-2; a weak D match, TRBD1 (5 bases). The germline CDR1 and CDR2 sequences are KGHSH and LQKENI. Trimming shortened V by 6 bases and J by 7 bases, and 24 bases separated the two germline ends. The CDR3 is 16 residues long. Here the CDR3 reads CASSLPQGGESRGYTF. CDR3 coding DNA: TGTGCCAGCTCCCTACCCCAGGGAGGGGAGTCTCGTGGCTACACCTTC. Drawing the rest from reference TRBV18 and TRBJ1-2, the complete variable domain is NAGVMQNPRHLVRRRGQEARLRCSPMKGHSHVYWYRQLPEEGLKFMVYLQKENIIDESGMPKERFSAEFPKEGPSILRIQQVVRGDSAAYFCASSLPQGGESRGYTFGSGTRLTVV.

The CDR3 here is CASSPDREVGYTF. The DNA for the CDR3 is TGTGCCAGCAGCCCGGACAGGGAGGTTGGCTACACCTTC. The chain carries TRBV5-4 and TRBJ1-2, with 8 bases lining up with TRBD1. V gave up 4 bases and J gave up 7 bases; unmatched junction bases: 6. This CDR3 region has 13 residues. Germline CDR1 SGHNT, CDR2 YYREEE (reference sequence).

This chain links TRBV18 with TRBJ1-2; perhaps TRBD1 as D (5 bases). Trimming shortened V by 0 bases and J by 6 bases, and 17 bases separated the two germline ends. The CDR3 totals 16 residues. The V gene's germline CDR1 is KGHSH and CDR2 LQKENI. The chain's CDR3 is CASSPPGVAGRDGYTF. For the CDR3, the DNA is TGTGCCAGCTCACCACCGGGTGTGGCAGGGCGGGATGGCTACACCTTC.

The chain uses TRBV6-1 and TRBJ1-2, with TRBD1 matching 9 bases. The CDR3 length is 15 residues. The germline V gene encodes CDR1 MNHNS and CDR2 SASEGT. The V segment lost 5 bases and the J segment 5 bases; nucleotides outside the gene matches: 9. CDR3 residues: CASSSTTGGSYGYTF. CDR3 in DNA: TGTGCCAGCAGTTCGACGACAGGGGGTTCTTATGGCTACACCTTC.